These 14 T cell receptor beta chains were all obtained from the same sample, sequenced in a study of T-cell reconstitution after alpha-beta-depleted transplantation in children. Using unique molecular identifiers, the investigators prepared the TCRbeta library. Each CDR3 protein gets one entry after TCRdb re-called the PCR reads with MiXCR. Of about 540,000 distinct CDR3 sequences in the sample, roughly 18% were seen once. The sequencing here drew on PBMCs from the stem cell graft donor, taken from the stem cell graft. Every receptor here comes from a human donor who donated a stem cell graft to a child with acute lymphoblastic leukemia.

The chain carries TRBV15 and TRBJ2-7, with a weak D call TRBD2 (5 bases). The CDR3 has 13 amino acids. CDR1 and CDR2 from the germline V gene are LNHNV and YYDKDF (reference sequence). Trimming pared 9 bases from V and 1 base from J, leaving 13 bases between. CDR3 sequence (DNA): TGTGCCACAGGACTCCCTGTGTCCTACGAGCAGTACTTC. This gives the protein CATGLPVSYEQYF. The whole variable domain, filled in from reference TRBV15 and TRBJ2-7, reads DAMVIQNPRYQVTQFGKPVTLSCSQTLNHNVMYWYQQKSSQAPKLLFHYYDKDFNNEADTPDNFQSRRPNTSFCFLDIRSPGLGDTAMYLCATGLPVSYEQYFGPGTRLTVT.

The chain carries TRBV18 and TRBJ2-3; 7 bases line up with TRBD1. Losses at the gene ends were 3 bases for V and 4 bases for J; bases not matched to a gene: 4. This CDR3 has 14 residues. CDR1 KGHSH and CDR2 LQKENI come from the germline V gene. The CDR3 sequence: CASSPRDSSDTQYF. The DNA of the CDR3 is TGTGCCAGCTCACCCCGGGACAGTTCAGATACGCAGTATTTT.

The chain employs TRBV12-3 or TRBV12-4 and TRBJ2-6; maybe TRBD2 (5 bases). This CDR3 has 16 amino acids. The germline V and J ends were trimmed by 1 base and 4 bases, with 11 bases remaining between them. The CDR3 DNA sequence: TGTGCCAGCAGTTTAGGAGCGGCAACCGGGGCCAACGTCCTGACTTTC. Encoded protein: CASSLGAATGANVLTF.

This clonotype was seen only a few times. The CDR3 sequence is CASSLALLDGGQETQYF. For the CDR3, the DNA is TGCGCCAGCAGCTTGGCACTCTTAGACGGGGGCCAAGAGACCCAGTACTTC. The chain is built from TRBV5-1 and TRBJ2-5; D is possibly TRBD2 (6 bases). Trimming took off 0 bases at V and 1 base at J, with 16 bases between the two ends. The germline V gene encodes CDR1 SGHRS and CDR2 YFSETQ. This CDR3 is 17 amino acids long.

This clonotype has only a few counts. J is TRBJ2-5 and V is TRBV10-2; D tentatively reads TRBD1 or TRBD2 (5 bases each). The CDR3 has 14 residues. CDR1 and CDR2 from the germline V gene are WSHSY and SAAADI. V gave up 2 bases and J gave up 5 bases, with 12 bases separating them. CDR3 coding DNA: TGCGCCAGCAGTGAGGGGGGTCTCGGGGAGACCCAGTACTTC. Translated, it gives CASSEGGLGETQYF.

A few counts support this clonotype. The rearrangement joins TRBV12-3 or TRBV12-4 to TRBJ2-7, with D perhaps being TRBD1 or TRBD2 (6 bases each). CDR3 size: 17 residues. V lost 6 bases and J 2 bases, leaving 23 bases between the germline ends. For the CDR3, the DNA is TGTGCCAGCAGCCCTATGGCATCGGGGGCCCCCACCTACGAGCAGTACTTC. This translates into CASSPMASGAPTYEQYF.

Only a few counts were recorded for this clonotype. The rearrangement links TRBV29-1 to TRBJ2-6, with no clear D. The CDR3 length is 12 residues. V was trimmed by 5 bases and J by 2 bases, leaving 4 bases between them. Per the germline V gene, CDR1 is SQVTM and CDR2 is ANQGSEA. The CDR3 region has the DNA TGCAGCGTTCATGCTGGGGCCAACGTCCTGACTTTC. This sequence encodes CSVHAGANVLTF.

This clonotype was seen a few times. This sequence joins TRBV9 and TRBJ2-7; D perhaps matches TRBD1 (5 bases). Trimming removed 4 bases from V and 4 bases from J, with 12 bases in between. Germline CDR1 and CDR2: SGDLS and YYNGEE. The CDR3 runs 13 residues. The CDR3 sequence is CASSPQAKYEQYF. The DNA of the CDR3 is TGTGCCAGCAGCCCACAGGCGAAGTACGAGCAGTACTTC. The complete variable domain, with remaining parts taken from reference TRBV9 and TRBJ2-7, reads DSGVTQTPKHLITATGQRVTLRCSPRSGDLSVYWYQQSLDQGLQFLIQYYNGEERAKGNILERFSAQQFPDLHSELNLSSLELGDSALYFCASSPQAKYEQYFGPGTRLTVT.

This clonotype was counted at least ten times. The chain has TRBV4-1 and TRBJ2-7; TRBD2 might be the D (5 bases). The V end was cut by 0 bases, the J end by 0 bases, with 9 bases between. The length of the CDR3 is 15 residues. Germline assignment: CDR1 MGHRA and CDR2 YSYEKL. CDR3 protein: CASSQDRGSSYEQYF. In nucleotides, the CDR3 is TGCGCCAGCAGCCAAGATCGGGGAAGCTCCTACGAGCAGTACTTC.

This clonotype was recorded a few times. This chain links TRBV7-3 with TRBJ2-7, with D possibly matching TRBD1 (6 bases). V lost 4 bases to trimming and J lost 6 bases, with 19 bases between them. CDR1 and CDR2 (germline): SGHTA, FQGTGA. The CDR3 totals 15 residues. The CDR3 sequence: CASSSTSGTRSEQYF. As DNA, the CDR3 is TGTGCCAGCAGCTCCACCTCCGGGACACGCAGCGAGCAGTACTTC.

The rearrangement links TRBV5-1 to TRBJ2-4; 7 nucleotides line up with TRBD1. The CDR3 spans 16 residues. Per the germline V gene, CDR1 is SGHRS and CDR2 is YFSETQ. J lost 0 bases, V lost 7 bases, and 10 bases had no gene match. CDR3 residues: CASGRTGSIAKNIQYF. Here the CDR3 DNA reads TGCGCCAGCGGAAGGACAGGCAGTATAGCCAAAAACATTCAGTACTTC.

This clonotype was observed a few times. The genes are TRBV6-2 or TRBV6-3 and TRBJ2-5; 7 positions match TRBD1. The ends lost 7 bases at V and 2 bases at J; junction bases unmatched: 4. This CDR3 comprises 13 residues. Germline assignment: CDR1 MNHEY and CDR2 SVGEGT. The CDR3 reads CASKTGEQETQYF. The CDR3 DNA reads as TGTGCCAGCAAAACAGGGGAACAAGAGACCCAGTACTTC.

The rearrangement uses TRBV3-1 and TRBJ2-6, with D tentatively TRBD1 (6 bases). The germline V gene encodes CDR1 LGHDT and CDR2 YNNKEL (reference sequence). The CDR3 contains 14 residues. V was shortened by 1 base and J by 6 bases, with 7 bases between the two germline ends. The CDR3, as DNA: TGTGCCAGCAGCCAAGGGACAGAGGCCAACGTCCTGACTTTC. Translation gives CASSQGTEANVLTF.

The chain links TRBV7-2 to TRBJ2-3; no firm D call. The CDR3 spans 12 residues. V was pared by 7 bases and J by 3 bases, with 8 bases between. Germline-derived CDR1 and CDR2 are SGHTA and FQGNSA. The CDR3 spells CASNRHTDTQYF. The CDR3 nucleotides are TGTGCCAGCAATCGTCATACAGATACGCAGTATTTT.